These 6 T cell receptor beta chains were sequenced from one sample in a study of T cell responses to AZD1222 COVID-19 vaccine. Sequenced by immunoSEQ multiplex PCR; TCRdb stores in-frame clones only, minus some. This table holds over 100,000 clones, about 88% found once. The specimen comprised peripheral blood, sampled on day 0 of AZD1222 vaccination. Every receptor here comes from an adult in good health.

This clone was observed a single time. The chain links TRBV4-1 to TRBJ1-1; D is possibly TRBD1 (5 bases). The CDR3 runs to 13 residues. The ends were cut back, 4 bases at V and 0 bases at J, with 6 bases in the middle. CDR1 and CDR2 from the germline V gene are MGHRA and YSYEKL. The CDR3: CASSPTVNTEAFF. Written as DNA, the CDR3 is TGCGCCAGCAGCCCGACAGTGAACACTGAAGCTTTCTTT.

This chain connects TRBV19 to TRBJ1-5, with D unresolved. In germline, CDR1 is LNHDA, CDR2 SQIVND (reference sequence). There are 13 residues in the CDR3. V lost 1 base, J lost 5 bases, and 6 bases lay in between. DNA of the CDR3: TGTGCCAGTAGTATAGTAACAGATCAGCCCCAGCATTTT. Protein: CASSIVTDQPQHF.

V and J are TRBV2 and TRBJ2-1, with D possibly being TRBD1 (5 bases). Trimming removed 7 bases from V and 1 base from J, with 8 bases in between. Germline loops: CDR1 SNHLY, CDR2 FYNNEI. The CDR3 is 13 amino acids. The CDR3 loop reads CASTRTSYNEQFF. The DNA of the CDR3 is TGTGCCAGCACTAGGACATCCTACAATGAGCAGTTCTTC.

This clone appeared a few times. Lacking the conserved final phenylalanine or tryptophan, this CDR3 likely reflects a read error. The chain links TRBV6-5 to TRBJ1-6; the D gene is possibly TRBD1 (5 bases). V was clipped by 7 bases and J by 10 bases, with 14 bases between them. There are 13 residues in the CDR3. Germline V gene sequence: CDR1 MNHEY, CDR2 SVGAGI. The CDR3 loop is CASNVGLRSPLHL. Here the CDR3 DNA reads TGTGCCAGCAACGTGGGGCTACGATCACCCCTCCACCTT.

Ten or more counts support this clone. This chain joins TRBV7-8 and TRBJ2-7, with D possibly called TRBD1 or TRBD2 (5 bases each). The CDR3 has 13 residues. In germline, CDR1 is SGHVS, CDR2 FQNEAQ. Trimming took off 3 bases at V and 5 bases at J, with 11 bases between the two ends. For the CDR3, the DNA is TGTGCCAGCAGCTTCCGCCCGGGACACGAGCAGTACTTC. Residues: CASSFRPGHEQYF.

V and J are TRBV10-3 and TRBJ1-2; 7 positions match TRBD1. Germline V lookup: CDR1 ENHRY, CDR2 SYGVKD. With V trimmed by 2 bases and J by 2 bases, 11 bases remained unmatched. The CDR3 totals 17 residues. CDR3 nucleotides: TGTGCCATCAGTGAGCGGGACAGTCCAACCATCAACTATGGCTACACCTTC. This encodes CAISERDSPTINYGYTF.